The clone carrying this TCR beta chain has more than one count but fewer than ten. Other DNA sequences within the sample encode an identical CDR3. Profiling relied on immunoSEQ multiplex PCR, and the TCRdb table lists in-frame clones only, not all of them. The data contain around 330,000 clones, 85% of them singletons. This sample was taken from a study of blood T cell repertoires in COVID-19. The overall study: PBMCs, B-cell-depleted T cells, or T cells were the source of the cDNA or gDNA that made up the material.

The V end lost 0 bases, the J end lost 6 bases, and 8 bases lay between the germline ends. This CDR3 spans 13 amino acids. CDR1 and CDR2 (germline): MNHEY, SVGAGI. Recruits, aged roughly 18 to 95 years, lived in 20 to 30 US areas. Participants' reported clinical history set cohort assignment. This TCR was recovered from a woman aged 25 to 39 who had been exposed to COVID-19. This chain uses TRBV6-5 with TRBJ1-2; tentatively, D is TRBD1 (5 bases). The sample taken for sequencing was PBMCs or T cells enriched from blood (not recorded which). CDR3 sequence reads: CASSYSTTDGYTF. The CDR3 DNA reads as TGTGCCAGCAGTTACTCGACGACAGATGGCTACACCTTC.